This T cell receptor (beta chain) was sequenced for a study of blood T cell repertoires in COVID-19. Study context: Specimens from acute and convalescent COVID-19 originated in the United States, Italy and Spain. The analysed material was cDNA or gDNA that came from T cells, B-cell-depleted T cells, or PBMCs.

Trimming cost V 1 base and J 2 bases, with 5 bases left between them. This CDR3 region has 13 residues. The germline gives CDR1 SGHAT, CDR2 FQNNGV. Per the original methods: Reference gene primer amplification gave estimated nucleated cell counts. The table came from immunoSEQ multiplex PCR; TCRdb's copy has only in-frame clones and leaves some out. V, J and clone size reflect that table, while D and trimming were determined from the DNA. The table includes about 110,000 clones, over 75% detected once. The V and J genes are TRBV11-2 and TRBJ2-5; the D is unclear. The sequence came from a woman aged 50 to 60 with acute or convalescent COVID-19. The sequenced sample was peripheral blood. CDR3 bases: TGTGCCAGCAGCTTAGGGCAACAAGAGACCCAGTACTTC. Encoded protein: CASSLGQQETQYF.